Below, one TCR beta chain is given with its context. The data were obtained in a study of blood T cell repertoires in COVID-19. Only in-frame clones appear in the TCRdb table, and some are missing; sequencing was by immunoSEQ multiplex PCR. Found here are 350,000 to 450,000 clones, roughly nine tenths of them singletons; the top ten hold roughly 1.2%. V shed 2 bases and J shed 2 bases, with 13 bases lying between them. Germline-derived CDR1 and CDR2 are SGHTA and FQGNSA. The length of the CDR3 is 16 residues. V is TRBV7-2 and J is TRBJ1-3, with D possibly matching TRBD1 (6 bases). This clonotype was sampled from a man between 35 and 55 years old with acute or convalescent COVID-19. The specimen was peripheral blood. The CDR3 DNA follows: TGTGCCAGCAGCTTAAACGCGGCAGGGGCTGGAAACACCATATATTTT. Protein: CASSLNAAGAGNTIYF.